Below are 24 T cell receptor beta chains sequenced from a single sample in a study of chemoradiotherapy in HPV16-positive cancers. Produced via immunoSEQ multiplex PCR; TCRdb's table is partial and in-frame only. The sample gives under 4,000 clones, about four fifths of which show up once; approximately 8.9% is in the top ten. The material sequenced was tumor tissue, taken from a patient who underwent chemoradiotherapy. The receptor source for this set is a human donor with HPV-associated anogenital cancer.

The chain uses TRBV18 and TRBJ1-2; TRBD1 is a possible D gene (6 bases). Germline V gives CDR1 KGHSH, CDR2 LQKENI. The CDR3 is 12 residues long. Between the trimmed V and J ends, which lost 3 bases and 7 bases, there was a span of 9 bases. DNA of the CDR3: TGTGCCAGCTCACCGGCAGGGGTTGGCTACACCTTC. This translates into CASSPAGVGYTF.

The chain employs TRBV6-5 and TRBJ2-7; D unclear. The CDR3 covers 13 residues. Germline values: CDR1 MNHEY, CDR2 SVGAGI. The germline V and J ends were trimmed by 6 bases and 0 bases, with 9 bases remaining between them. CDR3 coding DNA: TGTGCCAGCAGAGGATTCACCTCCTACGAGCAGTACTTC. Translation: CASRGFTSYEQYF.

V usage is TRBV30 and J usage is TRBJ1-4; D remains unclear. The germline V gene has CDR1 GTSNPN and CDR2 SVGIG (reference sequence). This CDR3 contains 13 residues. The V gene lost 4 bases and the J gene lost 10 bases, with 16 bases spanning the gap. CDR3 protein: CAWNVGESGKLFF. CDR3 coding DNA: TGTGCCTGGAACGTGGGAGAGAGTGGAAAACTGTTTTTT.

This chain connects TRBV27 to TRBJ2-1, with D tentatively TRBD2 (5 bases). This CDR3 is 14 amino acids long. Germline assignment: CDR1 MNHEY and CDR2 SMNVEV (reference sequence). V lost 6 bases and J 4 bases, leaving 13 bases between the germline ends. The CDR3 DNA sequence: TGTGCCAGCAGCGTCGTCTCGGGATACAATGAGCAGTTCTTC. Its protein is CASSVVSGYNEQFF.

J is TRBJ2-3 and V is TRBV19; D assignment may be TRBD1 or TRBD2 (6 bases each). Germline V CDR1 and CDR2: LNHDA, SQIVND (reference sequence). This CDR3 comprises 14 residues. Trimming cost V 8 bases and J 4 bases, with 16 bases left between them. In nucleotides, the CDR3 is TGTGCCAGTGGAAGGGGGGTTGAATCAGATACGCAGTATTTT. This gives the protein CASGRGVESDTQYF.

CDR3 loop: CASSLQGADTEAFF. In nucleotides, the CDR3 is TGCGCCAGCAGCTTACAGGGGGCCGACACTGAAGCTTTCTTT. V and J are TRBV5-1 and TRBJ1-1, with 9 bases lining up with TRBD1. Unmatched junction bases numbered 2, after V lost 2 bases and J lost 3 bases. The CDR3 contains 14 residues. The germline V gene has CDR1 SGHRS and CDR2 YFSETQ.

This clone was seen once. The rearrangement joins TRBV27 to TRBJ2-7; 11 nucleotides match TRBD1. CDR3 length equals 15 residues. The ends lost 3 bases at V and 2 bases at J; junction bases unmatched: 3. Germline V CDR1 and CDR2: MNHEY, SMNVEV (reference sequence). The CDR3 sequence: CASSFGQGAPYEQYF. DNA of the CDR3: TGTGCCAGCAGTTTTGGACAGGGGGCCCCCTACGAGCAGTACTTC.

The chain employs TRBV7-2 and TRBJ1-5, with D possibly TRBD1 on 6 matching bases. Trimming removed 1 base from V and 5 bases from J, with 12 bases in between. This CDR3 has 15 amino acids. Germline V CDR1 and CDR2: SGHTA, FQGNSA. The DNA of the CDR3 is TGTGCCAGCAGCTTAGTAACAGGGTTATATCAGCCCCAGCATTTT. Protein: CASSLVTGLYQPQHF.

The CDR3, as DNA: TGTGCCAGCAGCGCCGTACAGGATTCACCCCTCCACTTT. It codes for CASSAVQDSPLHF. J is TRBJ1-6 and V is TRBV7-2, with D possibly matching TRBD1 (5 bases). Germline lookup yields CDR1 SGHTA and CDR2 FQGNSA. V shed 5 bases and J shed 8 bases, with 10 bases lying between them. This CDR3 contains 13 residues.

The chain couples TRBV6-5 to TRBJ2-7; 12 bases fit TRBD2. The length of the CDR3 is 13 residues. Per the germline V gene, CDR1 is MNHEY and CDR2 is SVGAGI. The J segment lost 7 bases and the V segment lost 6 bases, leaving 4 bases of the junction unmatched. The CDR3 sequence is CASRLGLAGEQYF. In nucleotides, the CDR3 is TGTGCCAGCAGACTCGGACTAGCGGGAGAGCAGTACTTC.

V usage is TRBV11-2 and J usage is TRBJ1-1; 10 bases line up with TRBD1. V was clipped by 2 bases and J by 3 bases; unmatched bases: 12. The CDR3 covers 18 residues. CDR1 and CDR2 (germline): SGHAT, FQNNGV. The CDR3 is CASSLRSPQTGGYTEAFF. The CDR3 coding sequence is TGTGCCAGCAGCTTAAGAAGCCCCCAGACAGGGGGCTACACTGAAGCTTTCTTT.

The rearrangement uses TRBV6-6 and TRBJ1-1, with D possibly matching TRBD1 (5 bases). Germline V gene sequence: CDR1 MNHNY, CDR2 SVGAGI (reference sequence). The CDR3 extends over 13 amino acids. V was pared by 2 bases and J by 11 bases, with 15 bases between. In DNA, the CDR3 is TGTGCCAGCAGTTACATAGGGACCGTAGGGGCTTTCTTT. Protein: CASSYIGTVGAFF.

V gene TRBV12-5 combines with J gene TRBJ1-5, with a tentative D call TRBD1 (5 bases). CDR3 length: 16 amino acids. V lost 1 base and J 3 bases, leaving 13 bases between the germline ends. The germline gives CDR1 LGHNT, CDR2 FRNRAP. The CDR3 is CASGLGSGRHNQPQHF. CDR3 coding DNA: TGTGCTAGTGGTTTGGGATCAGGGCGGCACAATCAGCCCCAGCATTTT.

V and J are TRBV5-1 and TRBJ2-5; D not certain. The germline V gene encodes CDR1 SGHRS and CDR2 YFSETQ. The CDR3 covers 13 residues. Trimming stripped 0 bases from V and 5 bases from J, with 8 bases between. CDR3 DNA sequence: TGCGCCAGCAGCTTGGTGGTATGGGAGACCCAGTACTTC. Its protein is CASSLVVWETQYF. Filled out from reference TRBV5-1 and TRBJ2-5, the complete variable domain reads KAGVTQTPRYLIKTRGQQVTLSCSPISGHRSVSWYQQTPGQGLQFLFEYFSETQRNKGNFPGRFSGRQFSNSRSEMNVSTLELGDSALYLCASSLVVWETQYFGPGTRLLVL.

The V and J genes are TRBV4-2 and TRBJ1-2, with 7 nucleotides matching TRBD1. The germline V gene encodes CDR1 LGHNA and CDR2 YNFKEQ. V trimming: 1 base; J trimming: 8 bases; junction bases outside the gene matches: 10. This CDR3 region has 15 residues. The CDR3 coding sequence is TGTGCCAGCAGCCAAGTCGACAGGGAGGAAGAAGGCTACACCTTC. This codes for CASSQVDREEEGYTF.

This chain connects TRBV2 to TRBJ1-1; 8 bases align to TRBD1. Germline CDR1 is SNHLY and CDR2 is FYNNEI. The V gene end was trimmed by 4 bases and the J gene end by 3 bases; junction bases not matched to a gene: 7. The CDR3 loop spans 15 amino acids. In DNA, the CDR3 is TGTGCCAGCAGTGGCCAGACAGGGGCGGACACTGAAGCTTTCTTT. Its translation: CASSGQTGADTEAFF. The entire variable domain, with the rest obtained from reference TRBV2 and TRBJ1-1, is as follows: EPEVTQTPSHQVTQMGQEVILRCVPISNHLYFYWYRQILGQKVEFLVSFYNNEISEKSEIFDDQFSVERPDGSNFTLKIRSTKLEDSAMYFCASSGQTGADTEAFFGQGTRLTVV.

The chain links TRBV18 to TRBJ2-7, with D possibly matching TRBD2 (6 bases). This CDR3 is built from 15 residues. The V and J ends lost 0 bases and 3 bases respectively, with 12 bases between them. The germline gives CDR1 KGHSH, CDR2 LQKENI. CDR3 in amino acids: CASSPPASANYEQYF. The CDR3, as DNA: TGTGCCAGCTCACCACCAGCTAGCGCTAACTACGAGCAGTACTTC.

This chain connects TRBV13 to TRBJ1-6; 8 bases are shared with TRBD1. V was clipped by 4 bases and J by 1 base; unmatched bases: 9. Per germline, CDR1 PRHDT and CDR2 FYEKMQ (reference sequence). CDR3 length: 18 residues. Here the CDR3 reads CASSSTGDGRSYNSPLHF. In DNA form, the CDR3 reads TGTGCCAGCAGCTCGACAGGGGATGGGAGGTCCTATAATTCACCCCTCCACTTT.

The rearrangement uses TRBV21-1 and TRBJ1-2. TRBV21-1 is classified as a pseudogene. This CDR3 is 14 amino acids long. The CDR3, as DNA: TGTGCCAGCAGCAGACGGGGGGCTAACTATGGCTACACCTTC. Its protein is CASSRRGANYGYTF.

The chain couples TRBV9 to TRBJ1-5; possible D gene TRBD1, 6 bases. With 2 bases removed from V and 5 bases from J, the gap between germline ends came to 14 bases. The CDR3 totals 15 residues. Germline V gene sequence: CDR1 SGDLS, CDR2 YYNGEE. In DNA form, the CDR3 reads TGTGCCAGCAGCGTCGGGGGGGGGCCAGATCAGCCCCAGCATTTT. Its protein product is CASSVGGGPDQPQHF.

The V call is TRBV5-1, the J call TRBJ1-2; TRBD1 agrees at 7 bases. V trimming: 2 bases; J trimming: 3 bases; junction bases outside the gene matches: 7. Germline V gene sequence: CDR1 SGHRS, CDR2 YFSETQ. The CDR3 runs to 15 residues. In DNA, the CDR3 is TGCGCCAGCAGCTTCAGACAGGGCCCTTACTATGGCTACACCTTC. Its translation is CASSFRQGPYYGYTF.

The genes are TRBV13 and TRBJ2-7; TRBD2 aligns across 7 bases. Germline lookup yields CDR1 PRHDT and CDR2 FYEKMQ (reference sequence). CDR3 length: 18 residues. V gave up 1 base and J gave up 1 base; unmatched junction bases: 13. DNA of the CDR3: TGTGCCAGCAGCTTAGTTGAGCGGGGCGCATTCAAGTCCTACGAGCAGTACTTC. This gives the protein CASSLVERGAFKSYEQYF.

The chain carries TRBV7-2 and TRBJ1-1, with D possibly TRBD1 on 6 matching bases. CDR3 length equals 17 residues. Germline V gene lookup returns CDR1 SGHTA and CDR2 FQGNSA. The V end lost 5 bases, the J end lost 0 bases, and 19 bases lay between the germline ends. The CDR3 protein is CASSRQMGTYVNTEAFF. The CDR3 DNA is TGTGCCAGCAGCCGCCAGATGGGGACATATGTGAACACTGAAGCTTTCTTT. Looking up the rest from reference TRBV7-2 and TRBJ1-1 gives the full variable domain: GAGVSQSPSNKVTEKGKDVELRCDPISGHTALYWYRQSLGQGLEFLIYFQGNSAPDKSGLPSDRFSAERTGGSVSTLTIQRTQQEDSAVYLCASSRQMGTYVNTEAFFGQGTRLTVV.

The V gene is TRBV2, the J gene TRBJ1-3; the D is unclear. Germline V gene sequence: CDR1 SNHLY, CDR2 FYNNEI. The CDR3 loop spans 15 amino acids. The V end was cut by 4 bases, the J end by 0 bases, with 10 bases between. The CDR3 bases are TGTGCCAGCAGTGGAGCAGTCACCTCTGGAAACACCATATATTTT. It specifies CASSGAVTSGNTIYF.